Shown below are 30 T cell receptor beta chains from a single sample sequenced in a study of OX40 agonist ivuxolimab in advanced cancers. Assay: immunoSEQ multiplex PCR; the TCRdb copy retains only in-frame clones and omits some. This sample has over 60,000 clones, with approximately 92% found just once. Material: CD4+ or CD8+ T cells sorted from blood, obtained in a trial of the OX40 agonist ivuxolimab. These receptor sequences come from an adult with an advanced solid tumor such as melanoma, head and neck, liver or kidney cancer.

Written as DNA, the CDR3 is TGTGCCAGCAGCCAATCGAGCGGAACCGGGGAGCTGTTTTTT. Its translation is CASSQSSGTGELFF. The chain combines TRBV16 with TRBJ2-2, with a possible D match to TRBD2 (5 bases). The CDR3 loop spans 14 amino acids. CDR1 is KGHSY, CDR2 FQNENV, per germline. Trimming shortened V by 0 bases and J by 5 bases, and 7 bases separated the two germline ends. The full variable domain, rest sourced from reference TRBV16 and TRBJ2-2, is GEEVAQTPKHLVRGEGQKAKLYCAPIKGHSYVFWYQQVLKNEFKFLISFQNENVFDETGMPKERFSAKCLPNSPCSLEIQATKLEDSAVYFCASSQSSGTGELFFGEGSRLTVL.

This rearrangement joins TRBV6-4 to TRBJ1-1, with D possibly TRBD1 on 6 matching bases. This CDR3 region has 13 residues. Trimming took off 6 bases at V and 6 bases at J, with 14 bases between the two ends. Per germline, CDR1 MRHNA and CDR2 SNTAGT. The DNA of the CDR3 is TGTGCCAGCAGCCAGACAGGAGAAGCTGAAGCTTTCTTT. Amino acids: CASSQTGEAEAFF.

The V and J genes are TRBV19 and TRBJ2-7; possibly TRBD1 or TRBD2 for D (5 bases each). This CDR3 spans 14 amino acids. V shed 8 bases and J shed 7 bases, with 21 bases lying between them. CDR1 and CDR2 from the germline V gene are LNHDA and SQIVND (reference sequence). The DNA of the CDR3 is TGTGCCAGTGGCAAGACAGTCGCAGGAGGTGAGCAGTACTTC. Its translation: CASGKTVAGGEQYF.

The chain joins TRBV5-1 to TRBJ2-1; TRBD2 aligns across 8 bases. The CDR3 contains 15 residues. The V segment lost 3 bases and the J segment 5 bases; nucleotides outside the gene matches: 7. Germline V gene data show CDR1 as SGHRS and CDR2 as YFSETQ. The CDR3 sequence: CASSSGTSKHNEQFF. The CDR3, as DNA: TGCGCCAGCAGCTCCGGGACTAGTAAGCACAATGAGCAGTTCTTC.

V is TRBV11-3 and J is TRBJ1-2; no firm D call. Germline lookup yields CDR1 SGHNT and CDR2 YENEEA. The CDR3 has 14 residues. Trimming cost V 4 bases and J 1 base, with 10 bases left between them. The CDR3: CASSSPGLNYGYTF. The CDR3 region has the DNA TGTGCCAGCAGCTCCCCCGGCCTTAACTATGGCTACACCTTC.

This clone appeared a few times. The rearrangement uses TRBV28 and TRBJ1-6; 9 bases are a match to TRBD1. J lost 8 bases, V lost 1 base, and 6 bases had no gene match. In germline, CDR1 is MDHEN, CDR2 SYDVKM. The CDR3 is 16 residues long. The CDR3 region is CASSLFPTGGDSPLHF. Written as DNA, the CDR3 is TGTGCCAGCAGTTTATTCCCTACAGGGGGCGATTCACCCCTCCACTTT.

The chain has TRBV6-6 and TRBJ2-7; weak D call: TRBD1 (6 bases). Germline V gene lookup returns CDR1 MNHNY and CDR2 SVGAGI (reference sequence). This CDR3 is built from 14 residues. The ends were cut back, 6 bases at V and 1 base at J, with 13 bases in the middle. The CDR3 sequence: CASRWTASSYEQYF. The CDR3, as DNA: TGTGCCAGCAGGTGGACAGCCAGTTCCTACGAGCAGTACTTC.

This clone was detected once. This chain uses TRBV7-9 with TRBJ1-4; D is perhaps TRBD1 (6 bases). The V end lost 4 bases, the J end lost 11 bases, and 20 bases lay between the germline ends. This CDR3 has 15 amino acids. CDR1 is SEHNR, CDR2 FQNEAQ, per germline (reference sequence). The CDR3 region is CASSSGGQLPGKLFF. Written as DNA, the CDR3 is TGTGCCAGCAGCTCCGGTGGACAGCTCCCGGGGAAACTGTTTTTT. Full variable domain (outside the CDR3, taken from reference TRBV7-9 and TRBJ1-4): DTGVSQNPRHKITKRGQNVTFRCDPISEHNRLYWYRQTLGQGPEFLTYFQNEAQLEKSRLLSDRFSAERPKGSFSTLEIQRTEQGDSAMYLCASSSGGQLPGKLFFGSGTQLSVL.

The chain recombines TRBV18 with TRBJ1-4; 9 positions match TRBD1. The CDR3 length is 15 residues. Germline V gene sequence: CDR1 KGHSH, CDR2 LQKENI. The V and J ends lost 6 bases and 5 bases, in that order; junction bases with no gene match: 7. CDR3 protein: CASSNPGQGNEKLFF. CDR3 nucleotides: TGTGCCAGCTCGAACCCGGGACAGGGAAATGAAAAACTGTTTTTT.

V is TRBV7-9 and J is TRBJ2-3; TRBD2 agrees at 8 bases. V dropped 4 bases and J dropped 9; count of bases not matched to a gene: 9. The CDR3 spans 14 residues. Germline lookup yields CDR1 SEHNR and CDR2 FQNEAQ (reference sequence). The CDR3: CASSSTQTSATQYF. The CDR3 DNA is TGTGCCAGCAGCTCCACCCAGACTAGCGCCACGCAGTATTTT. The full variable domain, its missing parts supplied by reference TRBV7-9 and TRBJ2-3, is DTGVSQNPRHKITKRGQNVTFRCDPISEHNRLYWYRQTLGQGPEFLTYFQNEAQLEKSRLLSDRFSAERPKGSFSTLEIQRTEQGDSAMYLCASSSTQTSATQYFGPGTRLTVL.

The rearrangement joins TRBV6-5 to TRBJ2-5, with TRBD2 identical over 7 bases. Trimming cost V 6 bases and J 5 bases; bases outside gene matches: 6. This CDR3 contains 13 residues. From germline, CDR1 is MNHEY and CDR2 SVGAGI. CDR3 residues: CASRGGVVETQYF. DNA for the CDR3: TGTGCCAGCAGGGGGGGGGTGGTCGAGACCCAGTACTTC.

The gene calls are TRBV11-2 and TRBJ2-4; no clear D gene. The V gene's germline CDR1 is SGHAT and CDR2 FQNNGV. V dropped 2 bases and J dropped 3 bases, with 5 bases sitting between them. The CDR3 totals 13 residues. The CDR3 DNA follows: TGTGCCAGCAGCTTAAACAGCAAAAACATTCAGTACTTC. It encodes CASSLNSKNIQYF.

The chain recombines TRBV21-1 with TRBJ1-2. TRBV21-1 is a documented pseudogene. The CDR3 extends over 13 amino acids. CDR3 DNA: TGTGCCAGCCCTACCGGGGCAAACTATGGCTACACCTTC. Amino acids: CASPTGANYGYTF.

The genes are TRBV5-4 and TRBJ2-3, with D possibly being TRBD2 (5 bases). This CDR3 contains 15 residues. V shed 0 bases and J shed 1 base, with 9 bases lying between them. Germline V gene data show CDR1 as SGHNT and CDR2 as YYREEE (reference sequence). CDR3 coding DNA: TGTGCCAGCAGCTTGGCGGGCGGGCGCACAGATACGCAGTATTTT. Translated: CASSLAGGRTDTQYF.

The rearrangement links TRBV18 to TRBJ2-3, with D uncertain. The V end lost 3 bases, the J end lost 4 bases, and 8 bases lay between the germline ends. The CDR3 spans 13 residues. Germline assignment: CDR1 KGHSH and CDR2 LQKENI. Written as DNA, the CDR3 is TGTGCCAGCTCACCCCCCGGACCAGATACGCAGTATTTT. Translation gives CASSPPGPDTQYF.

V is TRBV19 and J is TRBJ1-5; D unclear. CDR3 length: 13 amino acids. With 7 bases removed from V and 5 bases from J, the gap between germline ends came to 12 bases. Germline lookup yields CDR1 LNHDA and CDR2 SQIVND (reference sequence). The CDR3 region is CASNPFWDQPQHF. DNA for the CDR3: TGTGCCAGTAACCCTTTTTGGGATCAGCCCCAGCATTTT. Based on the CDR3 plus reference TRBV19 and TRBJ1-5, the full variable domain is DGGITQSPKYLFRKEGQNVTLSCEQNLNHDAMYWYRQDPGQGLRLIYYSQIVNDFQKGDIAEGYSVSREKKESFPLTVTSAQKNPTAFYLCASNPFWDQPQHFGDGTRLSIL.

As to this clone: One junction end disagrees with the germline gene, perhaps due to a read error. The V gene is TRBV10-3, the J gene TRBJ1-2; 11 bases line up with TRBD1. The germline V gene encodes CDR1 ENHRY and CDR2 SYGVKD. The CDR3 runs 12 residues. The DNA of the CDR3 is TGTGCCATCAGTGAGCGGGAGGGACAGGGGGCCTTC. It codes for CAISEREGQGAF.

V gene TRBV2 combines with J gene TRBJ1-2; no firm D call. V shed 8 bases and J shed 3 bases, with 13 bases lying between them. Germline V gene data show CDR1 as SNHLY and CDR2 as FYNNEI. The CDR3 contains 13 residues. CDR3 region: CASGDRGDYGYTF. CDR3 DNA: TGTGCCAGCGGCGATCGGGGTGACTATGGCTACACCTTC.

The chain links TRBV30 to TRBJ1-1; TRBD1 is a possible D gene (5 bases). Trimming took off 0 bases at V and 1 base at J, with 6 bases between the two ends. The CDR3 extends over 13 amino acids. The germline gives CDR1 GTSNPN, CDR2 SVGIG (reference sequence). The CDR3: CAWSVQENTEAFF. The DNA of the CDR3 is TGTGCCTGGAGTGTACAGGAGAACACTGAAGCTTTCTTT.

This clone was detected only once. CDR3 nucleotide sequence: TGTGCCAGCAGCCTCCCTAAGGGACAGGGGAGGAACACCGGGGAGCTGTTTTTT. Amino acids: CASSLPKGQGRNTGELFF. The chain uses TRBV9 and TRBJ2-2; 10 nucleotides match TRBD1. The CDR3 totals 18 residues. The V gene end was trimmed by 4 bases and the J gene end by 1 base; junction bases not matched to a gene: 10. Germline CDR1 reads SGDLS; CDR2 reads YYNGEE.

This clone was observed a few times. This chain joins TRBV2 and TRBJ1-3; unclear D gene. CDR1 SNHLY and CDR2 FYNNEI come from the germline V gene. The V and J ends lost 2 bases and 0 bases respectively, with 11 bases between them. CDR3 length: 16 amino acids. CDR3 protein: CASSEIPLISGNTIYF. Written as DNA, the CDR3 is TGTGCCAGCAGTGAAATCCCCCTAATCTCTGGAAACACCATATATTTT.

This rearrangement joins TRBV9 to TRBJ1-4, with no clear D. CDR3 size: 13 residues. With 0 bases removed from V and 12 bases from J, the gap between germline ends came to 12 bases. The germline CDR1 and CDR2 sequences are SGDLS and YYNGEE. DNA for the CDR3: TGTGCCAGCAGCGTAGAGACAATGGGAGAACTGTTTTTT. It is translated as CASSVETMGELFF.

A note on this clone: This sample includes further DNA sequences coding for the same CDR3. The chain recombines TRBV5-1 with TRBJ2-5; tentatively, D is TRBD1 (5 bases). The J call may be faulty, since TRBJ2-7 better matches the DNA end. Germline V gene sequence: CDR1 SGHRS, CDR2 YFSETQ. This CDR3 has 13 residues. The CDR3 sequence is CASSYPGTYEQYF. As DNA, the CDR3 is TGCGCCAGCAGTTATCCAGGGACCTACGAGCAGTACTTC.

The rearrangement uses TRBV30 and TRBJ2-2, with D perhaps matching TRBD2 (5 bases). Germline-derived CDR1 and CDR2 are GTSNPN and SVGIG (reference sequence). This CDR3 has 16 amino acids. Between the trimmed V and J ends, which lost 0 bases and 6 bases, there was a span of 17 bases. The CDR3 DNA follows: TGTGCCTGGAGTGTACTTCTGCCCTTGGAGGCCGGGGAGCTGTTTTTT. Its protein is CAWSVLLPLEAGELFF.

This clone occurred a few times. The chain carries TRBV6-1 and TRBJ2-1; 8 bases are shared with TRBD2. The junction had 14 bases not matched to a gene; V was cut back by 4 bases and J by 6 bases. CDR3 size: 17 residues. The germline V gene has CDR1 MNHNS and CDR2 SASEGT. CDR3 sequence: CASSASTAGGPLNEQFF. CDR3 nucleotides: TGTGCCAGCAGTGCGTCTACGGCGGGGGGCCCTCTCAATGAGCAGTTCTTC.

The chain combines TRBV27 with TRBJ2-3, with D maybe TRBD2 (5 bases). Germline CDR1 reads MNHEY; CDR2 reads SMNVEV (reference sequence). This CDR3 is 15 amino acids long. V lost 3 bases and J 3 bases, leaving 13 bases between the germline ends. The CDR3 is CASSLDPSLTDTQYF. The CDR3 nucleotides are TGTGCCAGCAGTTTGGACCCTAGCTTAACAGATACGCAGTATTTT.

This clone was observed a few times. V is TRBV5-4 and J is TRBJ2-3; no firm D call. V was clipped by 4 bases and J by 2 bases, with 14 bases between them. From germline, CDR1 is SGHNT and CDR2 YYREEE (reference sequence). The CDR3 sequence is 15 residues long. CDR3 in amino acids: CASSHRQDPTDTQYF. The CDR3 DNA sequence: TGTGCCAGCAGCCATAGACAAGACCCCACAGATACGCAGTATTTT.

The chain has TRBV2 and TRBJ2-5; TRBD2 is a possible D gene (5 bases). CDR1 is SNHLY, CDR2 FYNNEI, per germline. This CDR3 comprises 13 residues. V dropped 8 bases and J dropped 2 bases, with 12 bases sitting between them. This CDR3 reads CASRTGSQETQYF. The DNA of the CDR3 is TGTGCCAGCCGAACGGGAAGTCAAGAGACCCAGTACTTC.

This sequence joins TRBV5-1 and TRBJ2-7; weak D call: TRBD1 (5 bases). Germline V gene data show CDR1 as SGHRS and CDR2 as YFSETQ. The CDR3 has 14 residues. The V and J ends lost 0 bases and 2 bases respectively, with 9 bases between them. The DNA for the CDR3 is TGCGCCAGCAGCTTGGCGGACATTCCCTACGAGCAGTACTTC. Protein product: CASSLADIPYEQYF.

This chain links TRBV5-1 with TRBJ2-7; D not resolved. Trimming took off 4 bases at V and 0 bases at J, with 8 bases between the two ends. Germline assignment: CDR1 SGHRS and CDR2 YFSETQ. CDR3 length: 13 amino acids. For the CDR3, the DNA is TGCGCCAGCAGCCTCCAGTCCTCCTACGAGCAGTACTTC. Translated, it gives CASSLQSSYEQYF.